These T cell receptor beta chains were read from a single sample in a study of T cell responses to AZD1222 COVID-19 vaccine. Libraries were prepared by immunoSEQ multiplex PCR; TCRdb keeps only in-frame clonotypes and omits some of them. The table has some 190,000 clones, around 90% seen once. The specimen was peripheral blood, collected 28 days after the second AZD1222 dose. The source is an adult who received the AZD1222 COVID-19 vaccine. Each CDR3 is given without its conserved first and last residue. A D gene is named only where the DNA matches it firmly. The listing skips clone size in some rows; elsewhere it reads once, few, many or a size class.

.	TRBD2	TRBV11-2	TRBJ2-3	ASSVTSGGDTQY
once	TRBD2	TRBV29-1	TRBJ2-5	SVDTSGGETQY
.	.	TRBV18	TRBJ1-6	ASSPPNIWGSNSPLH
.	.	TRBV4-3	TRBJ2-7	ASSQDRGVYEQY
.	TRBD1	TRBV6-6	TRBJ2-7	ASSYPGQLSYEQY
.	TRBD2	TRBV7-2	TRBJ2-7	ASSLVLAGGRYEQY
.	.	TRBV2	TRBJ2-7	ASREDSYYEQY
.	TRBD2	TRBV3-1/TRBV3-2	TRBJ2-1	ASEIAGAQYNEQF
many	.	TRBV27	TRBJ2-7	ASSFGHEQY
few	TRBD1	TRBV5-1	TRBJ2-6	ASSLTGGAGANVLT
.	.	TRBV7-9	TRBJ2-2	ASSPPQGTSDTGELF
.	.	TRBV6-2/TRBV6-3	TRBJ1-4	ASSYQQGRSNEKLF
.	TRBD2	TRBV7-8	TRBJ2-7	ASSPTTIGGGSSGRKRSYEQY
.	TRBD1	TRBV27	TRBJ1-2	ASSLFFGGQLGGSYGYT
.	.	TRBV2	TRBJ2-5	ASSPRNQETQY
.	.	TRBV4-3	TRBJ1-2	ASSQDWGYAGYT
.	.	TRBV6-5	TRBJ1-5	ASRASNQPQH
.	.	TRBV2	TRBJ1-5	ASSEASANQPQH
.	TRBD1	TRBV29-1	TRBJ1-2	SVDGGGGRYYGYT
.	TRBD1	TRBV7-8	TRBJ2-2	ASRTTGAGELF
few	.	TRBV9	TRBJ2-2	ASSPSSWQGITGELF
.	TRBD2	TRBV11-2	TRBJ2-5	ASSLGASGGIKTETQY
.	TRBD2	TRBV7-2	TRBJ2-7	ASSPAGGANTYEQY
.	.	TRBV30	TRBJ2-4	AWSNVWAIQY
.	.	TRBV24-1	TRBJ2-2	ATSDGLGPGRSGELF
.	.	TRBV28	TRBJ2-5	ASSLGSLGETQY
.	.	TRBV5-1	TRBJ1-5	ASSRDGGSQPQH
.	TRBD2	TRBV5-1	TRBJ2-7	ASSRGLAGSHEQY
.	.	TRBV28	TRBJ1-5	ASSTPGNQPQH
.	TRBD1	TRBV19	TRBJ2-6	ASNRGPTGLPSGANVLT
.	.	TRBV6-2/TRBV6-3	TRBJ2-1	ASSYAGTLPYNEQF
once	.	TRBV7-9	TRBJ2-2	ASSLSLGQVTGELF
.	TRBD1	TRBV27	TRBJ2-5	ASKSKTGGAYQETQY
.	TRBD1	TRBV16	TRBJ2-7	ASSRGTGVFYEQY
.	TRBD1	TRBV15	TRBJ1-1	ATSRQGGPEAF
once	TRBD2	TRBV19	TRBJ2-1	ASSMGLAGMVEQF
.	.	TRBV5-4	TRBJ2-1	ASSLDSYNEQF
.	.	TRBV7-6	TRBJ1-4	ASSPTGSSGVEKLF
.	.	TRBV19	TRBJ1-5	ATSHPIRGQPQH
.	.	TRBV28	TRBJ2-1	ASSRTGSSYNEQF
.	.	TRBV3-1/TRBV3-2	TRBJ2-7	ASSQDGGYSYEQY
.	TRBD1	TRBV7-2	TRBJ1-5	ASSLGQGVVNQPQH
.	.	TRBV2	TRBJ1-4	ASSEAGEKLF
.	.	TRBV5-1	TRBJ1-6	ASSLEDPLATPLH
.	TRBD2	TRBV23-1	TRBJ2-7	ASSQSRASGNEQY
.	TRBD2	TRBV5-1	TRBJ2-5	ASSLQQVLAGSETQY
.	TRBD2	TRBV30	TRBJ2-7	AWTSSGSSYEQY
.	.	TRBV15	TRBJ2-5	ATSRYPSVSGRQETQY
.	TRBD1	TRBV7-9	TRBJ1-2	ASSSDRDGYT
.	TRBD1	TRBV15	TRBJ1-4	ATSNLTGAKLF
.	.	TRBV7-9	TRBJ2-3	ASSLSSQGSADTQY
.	.	TRBV5-5	TRBJ2-5	ASSLVRETQY
.	TRBD2	TRBV4-1	TRBJ2-7	ASSQVGLAAGVGHEQY
.	.	TRBV28	TRBJ1-1	ASLRAGMNTEAF
.	.	TRBV19	TRBJ1-1	ASSIDRETEAF
.	.	TRBV28	TRBJ1-3	ASTLDGYSGNTIY
.	.	TRBV4-2	TRBJ2-7	ASSQVRDEQY